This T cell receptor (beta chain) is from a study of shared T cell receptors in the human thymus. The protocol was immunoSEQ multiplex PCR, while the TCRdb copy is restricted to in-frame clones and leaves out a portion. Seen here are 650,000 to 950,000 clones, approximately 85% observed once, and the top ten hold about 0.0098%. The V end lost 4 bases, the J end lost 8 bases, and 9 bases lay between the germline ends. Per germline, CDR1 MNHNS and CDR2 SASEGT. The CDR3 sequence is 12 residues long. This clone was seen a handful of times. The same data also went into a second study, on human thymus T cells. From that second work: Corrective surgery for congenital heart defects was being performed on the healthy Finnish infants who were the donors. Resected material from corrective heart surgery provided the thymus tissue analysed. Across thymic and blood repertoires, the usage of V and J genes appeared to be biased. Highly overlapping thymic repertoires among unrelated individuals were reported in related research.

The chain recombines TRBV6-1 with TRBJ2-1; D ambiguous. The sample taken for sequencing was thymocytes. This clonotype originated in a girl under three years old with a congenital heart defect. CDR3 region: CASSGDLDEQFF. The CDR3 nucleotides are TGTGCCAGCAGTGGAGACTTGGATGAGCAGTTCTTC.